Sequencing of this TCR beta chain was carried out in a study of T cell repertoires in cytomegalovirus infection. This clonotype was observed at least ten times. Trimming at V came to 6 bases and at J to 0 bases, leaving 4 bases not matched to a gene. This CDR3 is 14 amino acids long. TCRdb reprocessed the reads via MiXCR and lists one record per CDR3 protein. The table has some 300,000 distinct CDR3 sequences, under 20% seen once. The chain carries TRBV12-3 or TRBV12-4 and TRBJ1-1; the match to TRBD1 covers 7 bases. The TCR was taken from a human donor in good health (CMV status not recorded). Some clones in this sample may be carry-over from other donors' samples. The sample comprised PBMCs. The CDR3 DNA is TGTGCCAGCAGCTTACAGGGGTTGAACACTGAAGCTTTCTTT. Protein sequence: CASSLQGLNTEAFF.